Below, one TCR beta chain is given with its context. The data were taken from a study of post-analysis software for immune sequencing data. Unique molecular identifiers had been added to the TCR beta cDNA libraries. TCRdb reprocessed the PCR reads via MiXCR and lists one record per CDR3 protein. Here the sample spans some 700,000 distinct CDR3 sequences, roughly three fifths being singletons. The clonotype originates from a girl aged 2 to 9 with multiple sclerosis. The sequenced material came from blood.

The CDR3 DNA sequence: TGTGCCACCAGCCCCGGGAGGAGGGGTAGCACAGATACGCAGTATTTT. It encodes CATSPGRRGSTDTQYF. The chain carries TRBV15 and TRBJ2-3, with TRBD2 matching over 7 bases. The germline gives CDR1 LNHNV, CDR2 YYDKDF (reference sequence). This CDR3 comprises 16 residues. V trimming: 5 bases; J trimming: 0 bases; junction bases outside the gene matches: 8. Full variable domain (outside the CDR3, taken from reference TRBV15 and TRBJ2-3): DAMVIQNPRYQVTQFGKPVTLSCSQTLNHNVMYWYQQKSSQAPKLLFHYYDKDFNNEADTPDNFQSRRPNTSFCFLDIRSPGLGDTAMYLCATSPGRRGSTDTQYFGPGTRLTVL.